One and the same sample provided the 7 T cell receptor beta chains below, sequenced in a study of pediatric ulcerative colitis. During colonoscopy, one to two rectal pinch biopsies were collected. TCRdb's copy holds only in-frame clones and misses some; the assay was immunoSEQ multiplex PCR. The profile shows 30,000 to 35,000 clones, about 81% of them singletons. Sequenced: gut tissue. These receptors came from a boy aged 5-17 years with mild ulcerative colitis.

The chain employs TRBV5-1 and TRBJ2-1; 9 positions match TRBD2. V trimming: 6 bases; J trimming: 7 bases; junction bases outside the gene matches: 11. The CDR3 is 15 amino acids. Germline loops: CDR1 SGHRS, CDR2 YFSETQ. The CDR3 loop reads CASTHLRGGINEQFF. As DNA, the CDR3 is TGCGCCAGCACCCATTTGCGGGGGGGCATAAATGAGCAGTTCTTC.

V is TRBV6-1 and J is TRBJ1-6; 7 bases line up with TRBD1. CDR1 and CDR2 from the germline V gene are MNHNS and SASEGT. The CDR3 runs 14 residues. V shed 6 bases, J shed 7 bases, and the junction held 6 bases outside the gene matches. The CDR3 is CASSYDRANSPLHF. CDR3 nucleotide sequence: TGTGCCAGCAGCTACGACAGGGCAAATTCACCCCTCCACTTT.

A few counts support this clone. The chain combines TRBV4-2 with TRBJ2-1, with TRBD1 matching 9 bases. The length of the CDR3 is 15 residues. V dropped 0 bases and J dropped 4; count of bases not matched to a gene: 1. Germline V lookup: CDR1 LGHNA, CDR2 YNFKEQ. CDR3 protein: CASSQEQGAYNEQFF. The CDR3 DNA follows: TGTGCCAGCAGCCAAGAACAGGGGGCGTACAATGAGCAGTTCTTC.

The chain couples TRBV27 to TRBJ1-2, with 9 nucleotides matching TRBD1. This CDR3 comprises 16 residues. Germline trimming cut 2 bases from V and 4 bases from J; bases unmatched to any gene: 8. Germline lookup yields CDR1 MNHEY and CDR2 SMNVEV (reference sequence). CDR3 coding DNA: TGTGCCAGCAGTTTAATGTCCGGACAGGGGAGCTATGGCTACACCTTC. This codes for CASSLMSGQGSYGYTF.

This clone was observed a single time. The CDR3 bases are TGCGCCAGCAGCTTGGGACTCATGACAGGGAGGCGGAATGAGCAGTTCTTC. Translation gives CASSLGLMTGRRNEQFF. The J gene is TRBJ2-1, the V gene TRBV5-1; maybe TRBD1 (7 bases). With 0 bases removed from V and 7 bases from J, the gap between germline ends came to 20 bases. CDR3 length equals 17 residues. Germline V gene sequence: CDR1 SGHRS, CDR2 YFSETQ.

This chain links TRBV7-2 with TRBJ2-5; D is possibly TRBD2 (7 bases). The germline CDR1 and CDR2 sequences are SGHTA and FQGNSA. This CDR3 region has 15 residues. V lost 4 bases to trimming and J lost 5 bases, with 17 bases between them. The CDR3 coding sequence is TGTGCCAGCAGCTCCCTGGGGGGGGGCGGTGAGACCCAGTACTTC. As protein: CASSSLGGGGETQYF.

The rearrangement joins TRBV5-1 to TRBJ1-1, with no clear D. Trimming cost V 4 bases and J 11 bases, with 15 bases left between them. Looked up from germline, CDR1 is SGHRS and CDR2 is YFSETQ. There are 12 residues in the CDR3. This CDR3 reads CASSPPGKAAFF. CDR3 DNA: TGCGCCAGCAGCCCCCCCGGGAAGGCGGCTTTCTTT.